Listed here is a single TCR beta chain. No antigen is known for it. The data were obtained in a study of cytomegalovirus exposure and HLA in healthy donors. Germline CDR1 and CDR2: SGDLS and YYNGEE. V lost 3 bases and J lost 2; bases outside the gene matches: 2. The CDR3 has 15 residues. The repertoire was sequenced with immunoSEQ multiplex PCR; TCRdb's copy has only in-frame clones and lacks some. The top ten clones hold 0.83% of a sample with hundreds of thousands of clones, just over 85% of them seen once. Study observations and caveats: Subsequent analysis revealed that first-cohort TCR clusters tended to co-occur in the 120 or so validation repertoires.

The source is a woman between 18 and 30 years old in good health and CMV-seronegative. Input material: PBMCs. The chain has TRBV9 and TRBJ2-2; 9 bases are a match to TRBD1. CDR3: CASSGTGDNTGELFF. The CDR3 nucleotides are TGTGCCAGCAGCGGGACAGGGGATAACACCGGGGAGCTGTTTTTT.